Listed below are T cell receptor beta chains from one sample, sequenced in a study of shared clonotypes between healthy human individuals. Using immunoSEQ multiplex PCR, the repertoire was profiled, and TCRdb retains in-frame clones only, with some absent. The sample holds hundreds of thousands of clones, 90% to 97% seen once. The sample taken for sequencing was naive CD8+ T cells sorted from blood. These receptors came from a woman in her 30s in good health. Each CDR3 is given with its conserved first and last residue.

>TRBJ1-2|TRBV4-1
CASSQTGTNYGYTF
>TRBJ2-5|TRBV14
CASSTRQGQQETQYF
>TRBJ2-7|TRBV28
CASSFNTGRCEQYF
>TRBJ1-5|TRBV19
CASRTDRGYSNQPQHF
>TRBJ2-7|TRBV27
CASSSELDVSLYF
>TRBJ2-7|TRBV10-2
CASSEGLGFYEQYF
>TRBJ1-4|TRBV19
CASSELDSTNEKLFF
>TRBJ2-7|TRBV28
CASSLRVPSVEQYF
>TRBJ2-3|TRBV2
CASSEQDRGVNTQYF
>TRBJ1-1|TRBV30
CAWSVPGGYTETFF
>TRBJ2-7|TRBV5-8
CASSLGISGLSYEQYF
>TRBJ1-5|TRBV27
CASSLDSNQPQHF
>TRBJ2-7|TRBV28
CASSFGSLGGSDPYEQYF
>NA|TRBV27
CASSLAGGYEQYF
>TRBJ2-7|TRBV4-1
CASSQTGTNTYEQYF
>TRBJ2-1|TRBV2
CASSDHTLAGYNEQFF
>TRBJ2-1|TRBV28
CASSTPSEESYNEQFF
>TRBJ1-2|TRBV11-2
CASNLPPRDGYTF
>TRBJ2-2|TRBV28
CASSPDWETGELFF
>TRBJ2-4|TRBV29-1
CSVVSDAKNIQYF
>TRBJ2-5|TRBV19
CASSFGAASGSQWTQYF
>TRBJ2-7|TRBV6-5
CASSYASASYEQYF
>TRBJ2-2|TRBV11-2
CASSLAGYTGELFF
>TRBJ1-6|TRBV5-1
CASSLVPSGGQDSPLHF
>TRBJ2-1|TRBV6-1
CASSLPAGSPHEQFF
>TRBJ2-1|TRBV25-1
CASSETLADPLPYNEQFF
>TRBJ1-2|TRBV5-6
CASSLGRGSYGYTF
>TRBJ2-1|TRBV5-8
CASSLLQGGLSNEQFF
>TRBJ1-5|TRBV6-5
CASSYSRGRQPQHF
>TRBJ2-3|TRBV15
CATSREELAVTDTQYF
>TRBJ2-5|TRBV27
CASSPLETQYF
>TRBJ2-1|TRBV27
CASRIRASYNEQFF
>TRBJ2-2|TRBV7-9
CASSLLRREIRAGELFF
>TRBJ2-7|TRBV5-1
CASSDGLAGGPIIYEQYF
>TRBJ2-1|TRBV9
CASSAVGSLYNEQFF
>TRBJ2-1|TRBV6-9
CAGVGRPIGHEQFF
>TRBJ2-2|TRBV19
CASSRRERTGELFF
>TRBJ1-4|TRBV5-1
CASSSGTGAGRINEKLFF
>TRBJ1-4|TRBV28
CASSLRLSNEKLFF
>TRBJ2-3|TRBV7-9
CAIDDPSRDTQYF
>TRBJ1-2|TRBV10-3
CAISEMGGVNYGYTF
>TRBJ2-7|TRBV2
CASSEDWQGAEEQYF